Listed below are T cell receptor beta chains from one sample, sequenced in a study of blood T cell repertoires in COVID-19. Profiling relied on immunoSEQ multiplex PCR, and the TCRdb table lists in-frame clones only, not all of them. Of 260,000 or so clones listed, roughly 86% are singletons. Material for sequencing was peripheral blood. Every receptor here comes from a man between 18 and 35 years old with active or convalescent COVID-19. The CDR3 runs from the conserved cysteine through the conserved F or W. D genes are given only for firm matches. Expanded clones are given a class, and other clones once, few, many or no size at all.

CDR3nt,CDR3aa,abundance,d_gene,j_gene,v_gene
TGTGCCAGCAGACAACCAGGGTATGGGGATGAAGCTTTCTTT,CASRQPGYGDEAFF,once,NA,TRBJ1-1,TRBV27
TGTGCCAGCAGCCAATATTATTTAGGCAGGGAATACGAGCAGTTCTTC,CASSQYYLGREYEQFF,once,NA,TRBJ2-1,TRBV16
TGTGCCAGCAGCTTCCCACAGGGCGCTAACTATGGCTACACCTTC,CASSFPQGANYGYTF,NA,NA,TRBJ1-2,TRBV5-4
TGTGCCAGCAGATACACAGGGTTGGGTCAGCCCCAGCATTTT,CASRYTGLGQPQHF,NA,NA,TRBJ1-5,TRBV6-5
TGCGCCAGCAGCTCCCCTGGTGGCAGGTCCTCCTACGAGCAGTACTTC,CASSSPGGRSSYEQYF,NA,NA,TRBJ2-7,TRBV5-1
TGTGCCAGCAGCGTAGTAGGGGGCAACACTGAAGCTTTCTTT,CASSVVGGNTEAFF,NA,TRBD1,TRBJ1-1,TRBV9
TGTGCCAGTGCGACAGGGTTGAATCAGCCCCAGCATTTT,CASATGLNQPQHF,NA,TRBD1,TRBJ1-5,TRBV19
TGTGCCAGCAGCCCGCCGATCCGGGACTACCCTGACAATGAGCAGTTCTTC,CASSPPIRDYPDNEQFF,NA,TRBD2,TRBJ2-1,TRBV9
TGTGCCAGCAGTGAATCTTACAGCCCTAACTATGGCTACACCTTC,CASSESYSPNYGYTF,once,NA,TRBJ1-2,TRBV6-1
TGTGCCAGCAGCAACCGGGACAGGGGGCAAGAGACCCAGTACTTC,CASSNRDRGQETQYF,NA,TRBD1,TRBJ2-5,TRBV7-2
TGTGCCAGCAGCTTGGGGACAGCAGAACAAGAGACCCAGTACTTC,CASSLGTAEQETQYF,NA,NA,TRBJ2-5,TRBV5-5
TGTGCCAGCAGTTTTCGGGACAGTCGTTTAAACTATGGCTACACCTTC,CASSFRDSRLNYGYTF,few,TRBD1,TRBJ1-2,TRBV6-5
TGCGCCAGCAGCCGAACCGGGACAGGGATTGGAGATACGCAGTATTTT,CASSRTGTGIGDTQYF,NA,TRBD1,TRBJ2-3,TRBV4-3
TGTGCCAGCAGCCGTATAGCGGGGGGCACAGATACGCAGTATTTT,CASSRIAGGTDTQYF,NA,TRBD2,TRBJ2-3,TRBV5-6
TGTGCCAGCAGCCAGGACAGGGGCTATGGCTACACCTTC,CASSQDRGYGYTF,NA,TRBD1,TRBJ1-2,TRBV6-6
TGCGCCAGCAGCTCGGGACAGGGGGCTGGAAACACCATATATTTT,CASSSGQGAGNTIYF,NA,TRBD1,TRBJ1-3,TRBV5-1
TGTGCCAGCAGTTATCCCACAGCGGGGGGGGCCAATGAGCAGTTCTTC,CASSYPTAGGANEQFF,NA,TRBD2,TRBJ2-1,TRBV28
TGTGCCAGCAGTGAAGGGCGGCTCAATCAGCCCCAGCATTTT,CASSEGRLNQPQHF,NA,NA,TRBJ1-5,TRBV6-1
TGTGCCAGCAGCTTAAGACGGGGAGAGAACACCGGGGAGCTGTTTTTT,CASSLRRGENTGELFF,NA,NA,TRBJ2-2,TRBV11-2
TGTGCCAGTAGTATAGTGGGGCAGAGCTATGGCTACACCTTC,CASSIVGQSYGYTF,NA,NA,TRBJ1-2,TRBV19
TGTGCCAGCAGCAAAGGACAGGGGGCTGCAGATACGCAGTATTTT,CASSKGQGAADTQYF,NA,TRBD1,TRBJ2-3,TRBV9
TGTGCCAGTAGTTCCGGACAGGGGGCGTCCTACGAGCAGTACTTC,CASSSGQGASYEQYF,NA,TRBD1,TRBJ2-7,TRBV19
TGTGCCAGCAGTCCCGGGGGGGGCGGACAAGAGACCCAGTACTTC,CASSPGGGGQETQYF,NA,TRBD2,TRBJ2-5,TRBV6-5